This T cell receptor beta chain was recorded in a study of T cells in Graves' hyperthyroidism and ophthalmopathy. Amplification of TCR beta CDR3 regions used RNA as the template. The study used the HTBI primer set for a first-round RT-PCR of the TCR CDR3. From the multiplex PCR reads, TCRdb called clonotypes with MiXCR, one entry per CDR3 protein. The data contain approximately 610,000 distinct CDR3 sequences, roughly 15% of them singletons. Disease duration was under 3 months in the ophthalmopathy patients, who also had a Clinical Activity Score of at least 3 and a NOSPECS grade of at least 4. Fresh 10 ml peripheral blood yielded PBMCs. With 2 bases clipped from V and 5 bases from J, the junction kept 5 bases outside the gene matches. CDR1 is KGHSH and CDR2 is LQKENI in the germline V gene. The CDR3 extends over 16 amino acids. This clonotype was picked up many times.

This clonotype was sampled from a woman aged 40 to 50 with Graves' ophthalmopathy. V is TRBV18 and J is TRBJ2-5, with TRBD2 matching 13 bases. Material: blood. The CDR3 protein is CASSPWTSGSRETQYF. CDR3 DNA sequence: TGTGCCAGCTCACCATGGACTAGCGGGAGCCGGGAGACCCAGTACTTC.